This T cell receptor beta chain was sequenced in a study of T cells in Graves' hyperthyroidism and ophthalmopathy. As concerns this clonotype: Its specificity is not known.

There were TCR beta CDR3 regions amplified from RNA transcripts. First-round RT-PCR targeting the TCR CDR3 was performed with the HTBI primer set. One entry per CDR3 protein, called by TCRdb with MiXCR from the multiplex PCR reads. The profile shows about 640,000 distinct CDR3 sequences, over 40% of them singletons. There are 15 residues in the CDR3. V trimming: 5 bases; J trimming: 4 bases; junction bases outside the gene matches: 9. Germline values: CDR1 MNHNS, CDR2 SASEGT. Lactation, pregnancy, other autoimmune disease or uncontrolled infection excluded patients. Clinicians diagnosed patients from clinical symptoms, serum thyroxine and TRAb, thyroid ultrasound and orbital computed tomography. Study results and limitations: Most expanded thyroid clonotypes above 0.001 recurred in blood. Ophthalmopathy was predicted by the model a median of around 5.9 months ahead of onset.

Sample: peripheral blood or thyroid tissue (not recorded which). The chain recombines TRBV6-1 with TRBJ2-5, with TRBD1 matching 8 bases. The source is an adult man with Graves' disease, either hyperthyroidism or ophthalmopathy (not recorded which). DNA of the CDR3: TGTGCCAGCAGTCCAGCCCCAGGACAGGGAGAGACCCAGTACTTC. This encodes CASSPAPGQGETQYF.